The present TCR beta chain was sequenced within a study of shared T cell receptors in the human thymus. The V end lost 5 bases, the J end lost 6 bases, and 11 bases lay between the germline ends. Germline CDR1 is LNHDA and CDR2 is SQIVND (reference sequence). The length of the CDR3 is 12 residues. Repertoires were generated with immunoSEQ multiplex PCR, while TCRdb's copy carries only in-frame clones and drops some. The data show 650,000 to 950,000 clones, 80% to 90% seen once. Another study also made use of these data, one on human thymus T cells. That study reports: Healthy Finnish infants undergoing corrective surgery for congenital heart defects provided the donor material. Thymic samples were excised during corrective heart operations. V and J genes seemed to be used with bias in thymic and blood repertoires. In unrelated individuals, thymic repertoires overlapped highly, according to related research.

This clonotype was sampled from a girl under two years old with a congenital heart defect. Source material: thymocytes. This chain links TRBV19 with TRBJ2-7; TRBD1 is a possible D gene (5 bases). The chain's CDR3 is CASSAQGSEQYF. The CDR3 DNA sequence: TGTGCCAGTAGTGCCCAGGGCAGCGAGCAGTACTTC.